One sample yielded the 30 T cell receptor beta chains listed below, sequenced in a study of cytomegalovirus exposure and HLA in healthy donors (dated by TCRdb to the late 2010s). Library creation used the immunoSEQ multiplex PCR assay. A mixture of 60 forward primers for TCR Vbeta segments and 13 reverse primers for TCR Jbeta segments was used in the multiplex PCR. This immuneACCESS table, as held by TCRdb, lists in-frame sequences with V and J called but not all clones. Of the missing ones, under half trace to an unresolved V gene in checked studies; the others have no known cause. The sample data list almost 200,000 clones, and 70% to 80% of these were observed just once. Nearly 0.4% of the sample lies in the top ten. Sequencing used PBMCs. The receptors derive from a male donor in good health and CMV-seropositive.

The CDR3 protein is CASTDRAHEQYF. The CDR3 DNA follows: TGTGCCAGCACGGACAGGGCCCACGAGCAGTACTTC. The chain links TRBV6-1 to TRBJ2-7; 8 bases are a match to TRBD1. The CDR3 runs to 12 residues. Germline-derived CDR1 and CDR2 are MNHNS and SASEGT. The junction had 4 bases not matched to a gene; V was cut back by 7 bases and J by 5 bases.

J is TRBJ2-7 and V is TRBV5-1; 8 bases agree with TRBD2. This CDR3 has 15 amino acids. The ends lost 4 bases at V and 0 bases at J; junction bases unmatched: 6. The germline gives CDR1 SGHRS, CDR2 YFSETQ. CDR3 in amino acids: CASSLTGTSSYEQYF. The CDR3 DNA sequence: TGCGCCAGCAGCCTGACCGGGACTAGCTCCTACGAGCAGTACTTC.

The V gene is TRBV23-1, the J gene TRBJ1-1; D gene unclear. TRBV23-1 qualifies as an ORF whose function is uncertain. V lost 10 bases and J 5 bases, leaving 8 bases between the germline ends. The CDR3 is made up of 10 amino acids. The CDR3 here is CAIEKTEAFF. The CDR3, as DNA: TGCGCCATCGAGAAAACTGAAGCTTTCTTT.

The V call is TRBV6-1, the J call TRBJ2-1, with 12 nucleotides matching TRBD2. Germline trimming cut 7 bases from V and 8 bases from J; bases unmatched to any gene: 9. This CDR3 is built from 15 residues. CDR1 MNHNS and CDR2 SASEGT come from the germline V gene. The CDR3 here is CASIMTSGGGYEQFF. As DNA, the CDR3 is TGTGCCAGCATAATGACTAGCGGGGGTGGCTATGAGCAGTTCTTC.

The chain joins TRBV25-1 to TRBJ1-6; D is undetermined. The V and J ends lost 1 base and 11 bases respectively, with 12 bases between them. The CDR3 consists of 14 residues. In germline, CDR1 is MGHDK, CDR2 SYGVNS. CDR3: CASSESTRSPPLHF. DNA of the CDR3: TGTGCCAGCAGTGAATCGACGAGGAGCCCACCCCTCCACTTT.

The chain carries TRBV9 and TRBJ1-2; possible D gene TRBD1, 5 bases. This CDR3 has 11 residues. V gave up 3 bases and J gave up 8 bases, with 8 bases separating them. Germline V lookup: CDR1 SGDLS, CDR2 YYNGEE. CDR3 loop: CASSGRQGYTF. CDR3 sequence (DNA): TGTGCCAGCAGCGGGAGACAGGGCTACACCTTC.

This clone came up a few times. The chain joins TRBV18 to TRBJ2-7; 10 bases align to TRBD2. Per the germline V gene, CDR1 is KGHSH and CDR2 is LQKENI. Losses at the gene ends were 2 bases for V and 4 bases for J; bases not matched to a gene: 2. This CDR3 contains 14 residues. CDR3 sequence reads: CASSPVAGGYEQYF. The CDR3 nucleotides read TGTGCCAGCTCACCAGTAGCGGGAGGATACGAGCAGTACTTC.

The chain is built from TRBV18 and TRBJ2-3; possible D gene TRBD2, 5 bases. Germline values: CDR1 KGHSH, CDR2 LQKENI. Trimming pared 0 bases from V and 1 base from J, leaving 8 bases between. CDR3 size: 15 residues. The CDR3 loop reads CASSPPSRGTDTQYF. CDR3 nucleotide sequence: TGTGCCAGCTCACCACCGTCGAGGGGCACAGATACGCAGTATTTT.

V gene TRBV7-2 combines with J gene TRBJ2-2; D is possibly TRBD1 (7 bases). Deletions cut 6 bases from V and 0 bases from J, with 20 bases between. The CDR3 has 18 residues. Looked up from germline, CDR1 is SGHTA and CDR2 is FQGNSA. CDR3 bases: TGTGCCAGCAGTCCTCCCAGGGGGGAGCCCTCGAACACCGGGGAGCTGTTTTTT. The encoded protein is CASSPPRGEPSNTGELFF.

The rearrangement uses TRBV7-9 and TRBJ1-6; D not resolved. Trimming removed 7 bases from V and 10 bases from J, with 17 bases in between. The CDR3 covers 14 residues. The germline CDR1 and CDR2 sequences are SEHNR and FQNEAQ (reference sequence). In DNA form, the CDR3 reads TGTGCCAGCACCGTTCTCACAAGGGAGTCACCCCTCCACTTT. Encoded protein: CASTVLTRESPLHF. Variable domain in full (rest from reference TRBV7-9 and TRBJ1-6): DTGVSQNPRHKITKRGQNVTFRCDPISEHNRLYWYRQTLGQGPEFLTYFQNEAQLEKSRLLSDRFSAERPKGSFSTLEIQRTEQGDSAMYLCASTVLTRESPLHFGNGTRLTVT.

The chain recombines TRBV5-8 with TRBJ2-1; the match to TRBD2 covers 8 bases. CDR1 is SGHTS and CDR2 is YDEGEE in the germline V gene. Unmatched junction bases numbered 7, after V lost 1 base and J lost 7 bases. This CDR3 has 15 residues. In DNA form, the CDR3 reads TGTGCCAGCAGCTTGCAGCGACTAGCGTATAATGAGCAGTTCTTC. Translating it yields CASSLQRLAYNEQFF.

This chain uses TRBV7-6 with TRBJ2-7, with D uncertain. CDR1 SGHVS and CDR2 FNYEAQ come from the germline V gene. The CDR3 loop spans 13 amino acids. Trimming removed 5 bases from V and 6 bases from J, with 14 bases in between. The CDR3 DNA sequence: TGTGCCAGCAGCCCCGGGTTCAAAGGCGAGCAGTACTTC. This encodes CASSPGFKGEQYF. The variable domain in full, with the rest retrieved from reference TRBV7-6 and TRBJ2-7, is GAGVSQSPRYKVTKRGQDVALRCDPISGHVSLYWYRQALGQGPEFLTYFNYEAQQDKSGLPNDRFSAERPEGSISTLTIQRTEQRDSAMYRCASSPGFKGEQYFGPGTRLTVT.

This clone was observed a handful of times. The chain couples TRBV4-3 to TRBJ2-7; D perhaps matches TRBD1 (6 bases). V lost 4 bases to trimming and J lost 2 bases, with 15 bases between them. This CDR3 has 15 residues. Germline V gene data show CDR1 as LGHNA and CDR2 as YSLEER. This CDR3 reads CASSLEGDGAYEQYF. DNA of the CDR3: TGCGCCAGCAGCCTCGAGGGGGACGGAGCCTACGAGCAGTACTTC.

The chain recombines TRBV5-1 with TRBJ2-7; D is uncertain. CDR3 length: 14 amino acids. The V and J ends lost 6 bases and 2 bases respectively, with 15 bases between them. The germline gives CDR1 SGHRS, CDR2 YFSETQ. CDR3 DNA sequence: TGCGCCAGCAACCTATCGCCAGGCCCCTACGAGCAGTACTTC. Its translation is CASNLSPGPYEQYF. Using reference TRBV5-1 and TRBJ2-7 for the parts outside the CDR3, the full variable domain is KAGVTQTPRYLIKTRGQQVTLSCSPISGHRSVSWYQQTPGQGLQFLFEYFSETQRNKGNFPGRFSGRQFSNSRSEMNVSTLELGDSALYLCASNLSPGPYEQYFGPGTRLTVT.

V is TRBV28 and J is TRBJ2-3; TRBD1 matches 7 bases. With V trimmed by 7 bases and J by 0 bases, 1 base remained unmatched. This CDR3 region has 13 residues. Germline V gives CDR1 MDHEN, CDR2 SYDVKM. The CDR3 coding sequence is TGTGCCAGCAAGGGGGCTAGCACAGATACGCAGTATTTT. Its translation is CASKGASTDTQYF.

The chain joins TRBV6-6 to TRBJ2-1; 12 positions agree with TRBD2. V lost 6 bases and J lost 4; bases outside the gene matches: 7. The germline CDR1 and CDR2 sequences are MNHNY and SVGAGI (reference sequence). The CDR3 consists of 16 residues. The CDR3, as DNA: TGTGCCAGCAGCCTGACTAGCGGGAGAGTTTACAATGAGCAGTTCTTC. Its translation is CASSLTSGRVYNEQFF.

V is TRBV6-5 and J is TRBJ1-3; the match to TRBD1 covers 7 bases. The CDR3 totals 15 residues. Germline CDR1 reads MNHEY; CDR2 reads SVGAGI. Trimming at V came to 5 bases and at J to 2 bases, leaving 6 bases not matched to a gene. The CDR3 region has the DNA TGTGCCAGCAGTGGGACAGCCGCCGCTGGAAACACCATATATTTT. As protein: CASSGTAAAGNTIYF.

V is TRBV7-9 and J is TRBJ1-1; 9 bases align to TRBD1. The trim removed 8 bases at V and 2 bases at J, leaving 9 bases unmatched. Germline V gives CDR1 SEHNR, CDR2 FQNEAQ (reference sequence). The CDR3 loop spans 15 amino acids. CDR3 protein: CASGRDRDRNTEAFF. The CDR3, as DNA: TGTGCCAGCGGCCGGGACAGGGATCGAAACACTGAAGCTTTCTTT.

The chain has TRBV9 and TRBJ1-4; 11 bases map to TRBD1. Trimming removed 0 bases from V and 7 bases from J; junction bases left unmatched: 11. The CDR3 has 18 amino acids. Looked up from germline, CDR1 is SGDLS and CDR2 is YYNGEE. This CDR3 is CASSVARGTGGEGEKLFF. CDR3 nucleotides: TGTGCCAGCAGCGTAGCCAGGGGGACAGGGGGAGAAGGTGAAAAACTGTTTTTT.

The chain joins TRBV7-6 to TRBJ2-1, with a possible D match to TRBD1 (5 bases). Trimming left V 0 bases short and J 10 bases short, with 10 bases between. CDR1 SGHVS and CDR2 FNYEAQ come from the germline V gene. The CDR3 sequence is 13 residues long. CDR3 nucleotides: TGTGCCAGCAGCTTAGCTGGGGCGGACGAGCAGTTCTTC. It codes for CASSLAGADEQFF.

This clone was counted only a few times. The V call is TRBV28, the J call TRBJ2-1, with TRBD2 matching 9 bases. CDR1 is MDHEN, CDR2 SYDVKM, per germline. This CDR3 comprises 15 residues. V gave up 5 bases and J gave up 7 bases; unmatched junction bases: 9. CDR3 region: CASSALISGRNEQFF. The DNA of the CDR3 is TGTGCCAGCAGTGCTCTCATTAGCGGGAGAAATGAGCAGTTCTTC.

The rearrangement links TRBV5-6 to TRBJ1-1, with no clear D. This CDR3 comprises 13 residues. V lost 0 bases, J lost 9 bases, and 12 bases lay in between. Germline lookup yields CDR1 SGHDT and CDR2 YYEEEE. CDR3 loop: CASSLGYAGKAFF. Here the CDR3 DNA reads TGTGCCAGCAGCTTGGGGTACGCGGGGAAAGCTTTCTTT.

The chain carries TRBV10-3 and TRBJ1-1; the D is unclear. The CDR3 is 12 residues long. Trimming stripped 0 bases from V and 6 bases from J, with 5 bases between. Germline V CDR1 and CDR2: ENHRY, SYGVKD. The CDR3 nucleotides are TGTGCCATCAGTGAGTCGAGTGCTGAAGCTTTCTTT. Its translation: CAISESSAEAFF.

With regard to this clone: One end of the junction is discordant with germline, which a read error may explain. The rearrangement links TRBV7-2 to TRBJ2-1, with 8 bases fitting TRBD1. This CDR3 has 15 residues. Germline CDR1 is SGHTA and CDR2 is FQGNSA. Written as DNA, the CDR3 is TGTGCCAGCAGCCACCTGGGACAGGCGTTAGCTAATTCGGTCTTC. It specifies CASSHLGQALANSVF.

The chain has TRBV6-5 and TRBJ2-7, with D perhaps TRBD2 (6 bases). CDR1 is MNHEY, CDR2 SVGAGI, per germline. V dropped 8 bases and J dropped 3 bases, with 14 bases sitting between them. This CDR3 contains 13 residues. The CDR3 nucleotides read TGTGCCAGCGGGGCGGGATCTCACTACGAGCAGTACTTC. This translates into CASGAGSHYEQYF.

The rearrangement uses TRBV7-2 and TRBJ2-7; tentative D call: TRBD1 (7 bases). The CDR3 has 15 amino acids. The germline CDR1 and CDR2 sequences are SGHTA and FQGNSA. V was pared by 6 bases and J by 3 bases, with 18 bases between. Here the CDR3 reads CASRRDSQSLYEQYF. The CDR3 nucleotides read TGTGCCAGCAGGCGGGACAGCCAGTCTCTCTACGAGCAGTACTTC.

This chain connects TRBV28 to TRBJ1-1; 7 bases line up with TRBD1. V was clipped by 6 bases and J by 5 bases; unmatched bases: 0. The germline gives CDR1 MDHEN, CDR2 SYDVKM. The CDR3 totals 11 residues. The CDR3 reads CASRQGTEAFF. In DNA, the CDR3 is TGTGCCAGCAGACAGGGGACTGAAGCTTTCTTT.

The gene calls are TRBV7-2 and TRBJ2-3; D is unclear. In germline, CDR1 is SGHTA, CDR2 FQGNSA. Between the trimmed V and J ends, which lost 2 bases and 0 bases, there was a span of 12 bases. This CDR3 spans 16 amino acids. The CDR3 protein is CASSLTLGRSTDTQYF. The CDR3 bases are TGTGCCAGCAGCTTAACCCTTGGCCGTAGCACAGATACGCAGTATTTT.

V usage is TRBV5-1 and J usage is TRBJ1-4; maybe TRBD1 (5 bases). This CDR3 comprises 15 residues. Germline V CDR1 and CDR2: SGHRS, YFSETQ. Trimming took 4 bases from V and 4 from J, leaving 14 bases between them. The CDR3 region is CASSPTGLNNEKLFF. The CDR3 nucleotides are TGCGCCAGCAGCCCCACGGGACTGAATAATGAAAAACTGTTTTTT.

The chain employs TRBV19 and TRBJ2-1; D remains ambiguous. CDR1 is LNHDA, CDR2 SQIVND, per germline (reference sequence). V was cut by 3 bases and J by 10 bases, with 10 bases left in between. The CDR3 contains 12 residues. CDR3 coding DNA: TGTGCCAGTAGTATGTCGTCAGTAGAGCAGTTCTTC. Translating it yields CASSMSSVEQFF.